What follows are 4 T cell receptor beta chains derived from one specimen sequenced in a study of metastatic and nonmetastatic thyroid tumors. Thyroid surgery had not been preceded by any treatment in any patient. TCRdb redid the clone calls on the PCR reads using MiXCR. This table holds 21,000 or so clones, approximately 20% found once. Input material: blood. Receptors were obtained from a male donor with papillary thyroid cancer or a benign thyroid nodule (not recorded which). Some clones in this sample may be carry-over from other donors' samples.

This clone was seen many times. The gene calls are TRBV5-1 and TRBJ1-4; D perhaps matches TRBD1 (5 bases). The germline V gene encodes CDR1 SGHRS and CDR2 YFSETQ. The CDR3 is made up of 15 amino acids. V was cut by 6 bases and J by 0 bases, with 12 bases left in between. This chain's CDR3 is CASKPGPATNEKLFF. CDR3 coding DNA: TGCGCCAGCAAACCAGGGCCTGCAACTAATGAAAAACTGTTTTTT.

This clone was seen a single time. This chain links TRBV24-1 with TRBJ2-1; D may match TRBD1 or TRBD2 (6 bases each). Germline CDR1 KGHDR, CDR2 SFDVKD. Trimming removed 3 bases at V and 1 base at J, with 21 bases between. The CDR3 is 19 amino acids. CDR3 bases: TGTGCCACCAGTGATCTAGGGGGGTTGGGGGCTGGGTCCTACAATGAGCAGTTCTTC. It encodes CATSDLGGLGAGSYNEQFF.

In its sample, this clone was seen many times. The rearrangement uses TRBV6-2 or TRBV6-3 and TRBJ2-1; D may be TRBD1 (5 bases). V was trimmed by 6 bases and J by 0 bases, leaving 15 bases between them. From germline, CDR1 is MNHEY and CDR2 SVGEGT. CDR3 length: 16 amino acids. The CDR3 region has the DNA TGTGCCAGCAGGGGCAGGGTAGGAAGCTCCTACAATGAGCAGTTCTTC. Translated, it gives CASRGRVGSSYNEQFF.

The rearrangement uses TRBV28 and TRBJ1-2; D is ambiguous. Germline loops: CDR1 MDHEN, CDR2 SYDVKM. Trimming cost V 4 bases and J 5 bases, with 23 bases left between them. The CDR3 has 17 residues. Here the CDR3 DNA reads TGTGCCAGCAGTTACGCTTATATCAAAGGGCCCGGATATGGCTACACCTTC. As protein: CASSYAYIKGPGYGYTF.